The clone carrying this T cell receptor (beta chain) showed up just a few times. An end of the junction differs from the germline gene, which may be a read error. The TCR beta CDR3 regions underwent amplification using RNA transcripts as the source. The TCR CDR3 was amplified in a first-round RT-PCR using the HTBI primer set. From the multiplex PCR reads, TCRdb called clonotypes with MiXCR, one entry per CDR3 protein. The sample records 500,000 to 650,000 distinct CDR3 sequences, 15% to 20% being singletons. These data belong to a study of T cells in Graves' hyperthyroidism and ophthalmopathy. Ophthalmopathy cases met thresholds of Clinical Activity Score at least 3, NOSPECS grade at least 4 and duration under 3 months. The CDR3 runs to 13 residues. Germline-derived CDR1 and CDR2 are SGHRS and YFSETQ.

The source material was blood. The V call is TRBV5-1, the J call TRBJ2-7; possibly TRBD1 for D (5 bases). The sequence was collected from a woman aged 18-29 years with Graves' ophthalmopathy. The CDR3 reads CASSPKGTYEQYF. The CDR3 DNA reads TGTGCCAGCAGCCCCAAGGGGACCTACGAGCAGTACTTC. Based on the CDR3 plus reference TRBV5-1 and TRBJ2-7, the full variable domain is KAGVTQTPRYLIKTRGQQVTLSCSPISGHRSVSWYQQTPGQGLQFLFEYFSETQRNKGNFPGRFSGRQFSNSRSEMNVSTLELGDSALYLCASSPKGTYEQYFGPGTRLTVT.